This is a list of T cell receptor beta chains from one sample in a study of T-cell reconstitution after alpha-beta-depleted transplantation in children. Each CDR3 protein is one row after TCRdb ran MiXCR on the PCR reads. Altogether around 500,000 distinct CDR3 sequences are present, around an eighth being singletons, with the ten largest covering around 6%. This material consisted of PBMCs from the stem cell graft donor, taken from the stem cell graft. Source of these receptors: a human donor who donated a stem cell graft to a child with combined immunodeficiency. Each CDR3 is given with its conserved first and last residue. The order of the fields is D gene, clone size, J gene, V gene, CDR3 protein, CDR3 DNA. The D gene is left open where the match is weak. Size is stated for part of the rows, as once, few or many counts, or as a class when the clone is expanded.

>TRBD2|many|TRBJ2-3|TRBV20-1
CSASGTSGSWDTQYF
TGCAGTGCTAGCGGGACTAGCGGGAGTTGGGATACGCAGTATTTT
>TRBD2|-|TRBJ2-7|TRBV20-1
CSATRTTSGSYEQYF
TGCAGTGCTACCCGCACGACTAGCGGTTCCTACGAGCAGTACTTC
>-|-|TRBJ2-1|TRBV11-1
CASSSYLTNRDPSNEQFF
TGTGCCAGCAGCTCATATCTGACGAACAGGGATCCTAGCAATGAGCAGTTCTTC
>-|-|TRBJ2-1|TRBV25-1
CASSGTTGENYNEQFF
TGTGCCAGCAGTGGCACGACGGGGGAGAACTACAATGAGCAGTTCTTC
>TRBD2|many|TRBJ2-1|TRBV29-1
CSVGWRGTYNEQFF
TGCAGCGTTGGTTGGCGGGGGACTTACAATGAGCAGTTCTTC
>TRBD2|-|TRBJ2-2|TRBV12-3/TRBV12-4
CASSRLAGTGELFF
TGTGCCAGCAGCCGACTAGCGGGAACCGGGGAGCTGTTTTTT
>TRBD2|few|TRBJ2-1|TRBV3-1
CASSHASGRYNEQFF
TGTGCCAGCAGCCATGCTAGCGGGAGGTACAATGAGCAGTTCTTC
>-|-|TRBJ2-4|TRBV20-1
CSARDPSGPAIAKNIQYF
TGCAGTGCTAGAGATCCCAGCGGCCCGGCGATCGCCAAAAACATTCAGTACTTC
>-|-|TRBJ1-1|TRBV4-3
CASSQTWSGGTEAFF
TGCGCCAGCAGCCAGACCTGGAGCGGCGGTACTGAAGCTTTCTTT
>-|-|TRBJ2-7|TRBV2
CASSAHEVDFHEQYF
TGTGCCAGCAGCGCTCACGAGGTAGATTTCCACGAGCAGTACTTC
>-|many|TRBJ2-6|TRBV5-1
CASSSPADTGANVLTF
TGCGCCAGCAGCTCACCAGCCGACACTGGGGCCAACGTCCTGACTTTC
>-|-|TRBJ1-4|TRBV12-3/TRBV12-4
CASAQEKLFF
TGTGCCAGCGCCCAGGAAAAACTGTTTTTT
>-|few|TRBJ1-1|TRBV3-1
CASSQGGMGIVTEAFF
TGTGCCAGCAGCCAAGGGGGGATGGGGATAGTCACTGAAGCTTTCTTT
>-|-|TRBJ1-1|TRBV6-5
CASSRYPEAFF
TGTGCCAGCAGTCGATACCCTGAAGCTTTCTTT
>TRBD2|-|TRBJ2-3|TRBV9
CASSPIAGGTDTQYF
TGTGCCAGCAGCCCGATAGCGGGAGGGACAGATACGCAGTATTTT
>-|-|TRBJ2-2|TRBV12-3/TRBV12-4
CASSYRTRVTGELFF
TGTGCCAGCAGTTATCGTACTAGGGTGACCGGGGAGCTGTTTTTT
>-|-|TRBJ1-1|TRBV12-3/TRBV12-4
CATWGGLTEAFF
TGTGCCACCTGGGGGGGACTCACTGAAGCTTTCTTT
>TRBD1|few|TRBJ2-1|TRBV28
CASSSPQGLGNEQFF
TGTGCCAGCAGTTCCCCACAGGGGTTAGGCAATGAGCAGTTCTTC
>-|-|TRBJ2-1|TRBV9
CASSVVQNEQFF
TGTGCCAGCAGCGTAGTACAGAATGAGCAGTTCTTC
>-|few|TRBJ2-1|TRBV5-1
CASSLGDIYNEQFF
TGCGCCAGCAGCTTGGGGGACATATACAATGAGCAGTTCTTC
>TRBD1|few|TRBJ2-2|TRBV27
CASSPRQGVTGELFF
TGTGCCAGCAGTCCCCGACAGGGGGTCACCGGGGAGCTGTTTTTT
>TRBD1|-|TRBJ2-7|TRBV30
CAWNLDRGRDEQYF
TGTGCCTGGAATTTGGACAGGGGAAGGGACGAGCAGTACTTC
>-|many|TRBJ1-2|TRBV29-1
CSVEDGENYGYTF
TGCAGCGTTGAAGATGGAGAGAACTATGGCTACACCTTC
>-|-|TRBJ1-5|TRBV12-3/TRBV12-4
CASSLGGQTGMSNQPQHF
TGTGCCAGCAGTTTAGGGGGCCAAACAGGGATGAGCAATCAGCCCCAGCATTTT